Presented here are 17 T cell receptor beta chains from one specimen sequenced in a study of cytomegalovirus exposure and HLA in healthy donors. 60 Vbeta and 13 Jbeta primers were used in PCR. The method was immunoSEQ multiplex PCR; TCRdb's version includes in-frame clones alone and lacks a portion of them. The data show 200,000 to 250,000 clones, with about 82% seen just once and 2.9% held by the top ten. Sequenced sample: PBMCs. Receptors originate from a man aged 25-45 years in good health and CMV-seronegative.

The chain has TRBV2 and TRBJ2-2; 8 bases map to TRBD1. CDR1 is SNHLY, CDR2 FYNNEI, per germline. Trimming cost V 5 bases and J 3 bases; bases outside gene matches: 5. This CDR3 region has 15 residues. The CDR3 protein is CASSIGQGYTGELFF. The CDR3 DNA reads as TGTGCCAGCAGTATAGGACAGGGCTACACCGGGGAGCTGTTTTTT. The whole variable domain, remainder taken from reference TRBV2 and TRBJ2-2, is EPEVTQTPSHQVTQMGQEVILRCVPISNHLYFYWYRQILGQKVEFLVSFYNNEISEKSEIFDDQFSVERPDGSNFTLKIRSTKLEDSAMYFCASSIGQGYTGELFFGEGSRLTVL.

The V gene is TRBV4-3, the J gene TRBJ2-3, with D maybe TRBD1 (5 bases). The germline V gene has CDR1 LGHNA and CDR2 YSLEER. V was pared by 7 bases and J by 2 bases, with 16 bases between. The CDR3 contains 15 residues. The CDR3 reads CASTSALGPTDTQYF. The CDR3 nucleotides read TGCGCCAGCACCTCCGCCCTGGGGCCCACAGATACGCAGTATTTT.

The V call is TRBV9, the J call TRBJ2-3; D is ambiguous. The CDR3 totals 17 residues. The germline V gene has CDR1 SGDLS and CDR2 YYNGEE. Between the trimmed V and J ends, which lost 3 bases and 1 base, there was a span of 18 bases. In DNA, the CDR3 is TGTGCCAGCAGCGCCAACCCGTTCAGGCGTCGCACAGATACGCAGTATTTT. It translates to CASSANPFRRRTDTQYF.

J is TRBJ2-1 and V is TRBV15, with TRBD2 identical over 8 bases. The germline gives CDR1 LNHNV, CDR2 YYDKDF (reference sequence). V gave up 3 bases and J gave up 2 bases; unmatched junction bases: 9. There are 17 residues in the CDR3. CDR3 bases: TGTGCCACCAGCAGCCCCGGGAGGGGAGAAGCCTACAATGAGCAGTTCTTC. Translating it yields CATSSPGRGEAYNEQFF.

The count of this clone is one. The chain employs TRBV7-6 and TRBJ2-3, with 8 bases lining up with TRBD2. The CDR3 loop spans 15 amino acids. V trimming: 5 bases; J trimming: 2 bases; junction bases outside the gene matches: 6. From germline, CDR1 is SGHVS and CDR2 FNYEAQ. The CDR3 protein is CASSPSGGYTDTQYF. In DNA form, the CDR3 reads TGTGCCAGCAGCCCGAGCGGGGGTTACACAGATACGCAGTATTTT.

CDR3 in amino acids: CASSLDPASHEQYF. As DNA, the CDR3 is TGTGCCAGCAGCTTAGATCCAGCGTCTCACGAGCAGTACTTC. The V and J genes are TRBV7-2 and TRBJ2-7; D ambiguous. Trimming shortened V by 1 base and J by 5 bases, and 12 bases separated the two germline ends. The CDR3 extends over 14 amino acids. In germline, CDR1 is SGHTA, CDR2 FQGNSA.

This rearrangement joins TRBV7-2 to TRBJ2-1, with TRBD2 matching over 9 bases. Germline V gene sequence: CDR1 SGHTA, CDR2 FQGNSA. The CDR3 extends over 18 amino acids. CDR3 bases: TGTGCTCACAGCTTGGTAGCGGGGGCCCCGAGCTCCTACAATGAGCAGTTCTTC. This encodes CAHSLVAGAPSSYNEQFF.

This sequence joins TRBV5-6 and TRBJ1-6; the D gene is possibly TRBD1 (6 bases). The germline V gene has CDR1 SGHDT and CDR2 YYEEEE. The CDR3 extends over 14 amino acids. The V and J ends lost 0 bases and 7 bases respectively, with 8 bases between them. CDR3 amino acids: CASSLDRVNSPLHF. CDR3 sequence (DNA): TGTGCCAGCAGCTTGGACAGGGTAAATTCACCCCTCCACTTT. The full variable domain, with the rest looked up from reference TRBV5-6 and TRBJ1-6, is DAGVTQSPTHLIKTRGQQVTLRCSPKSGHDTVSWYQQALGQGPQFIFQYYEEEERQRGNFPDRFSGHQFPNYSSELNVNALLLGDSALYLCASSLDRVNSPLHFGNGTRLTVT.

The rearrangement joins TRBV4-3 to TRBJ1-3; the D gene is possibly TRBD1 (5 bases). The V end lost 0 bases, the J end lost 0 bases, and 15 bases lay between the germline ends. Germline lookup yields CDR1 LGHNA and CDR2 YSLEER. The CDR3 totals 18 residues. CDR3 bases: TGCGCCAGCAGCCAAGATCCCCCCGCAGGGCGCTCTGGAAACACCATATATTTT. It specifies CASSQDPPAGRSGNTIYF.

The chain joins TRBV13 to TRBJ1-3; perhaps TRBD1 as D (5 bases). Germline V gene sequence: CDR1 PRHDT, CDR2 FYEKMQ (reference sequence). The germline V and J ends were trimmed by 5 bases and 2 bases, with 16 bases remaining between them. This CDR3 has 16 residues. CDR3 DNA sequence: TGTGCCAGCAGCATGGGACTCATAGCGGCTGGAAACACCATATATTTT. Encoded protein: CASSMGLIAAGNTIYF. The variable domain in full, with the rest retrieved from reference TRBV13 and TRBJ1-3, is AAGVIQSPRHLIKEKRETATLKCYPIPRHDTVYWYQQGPGQDPQFLISFYEKMQSDKGSIPDRFSAQQFSDYHSELNMSSLELGDSALYFCASSMGLIAAGNTIYFGEGSWLTVV.

The rearrangement uses TRBV5-1 and TRBJ1-6; 7 positions match TRBD1. CDR1 and CDR2 from the germline V gene are SGHRS and YFSETQ. The CDR3 is 15 amino acids. Trimming took 2 bases from V and 6 from J; bases not matched to a gene: 5. CDR3 amino acids: CASSFSGQSNSPLHF. The CDR3 DNA reads TGCGCCAGCAGCTTTTCGGGACAGAGTAATTCACCCCTCCACTTT.

The J gene is TRBJ2-5, the V gene TRBV7-3, with D possibly matching TRBD2 (7 bases). The V gene lost 5 bases and the J gene lost 6 bases, with 13 bases spanning the gap. Germline V gene lookup returns CDR1 SGHTA and CDR2 FQGTGA. This CDR3 spans 13 amino acids. The CDR3 is CASSQGGVKTQYF. Here the CDR3 DNA reads TGTGCCAGCAGCCAAGGGGGGGTAAAGACCCAGTACTTC. Drawing the rest from reference TRBV7-3 and TRBJ2-5, the complete variable domain is GAGVSQTPSNKVTEKGKYVELRCDPISGHTALYWYRQSLGQGPEFLIYFQGTGAADDSGLPNDRFFAVRPEGSVSTLKIQRTERGDSAVYLCASSQGGVKTQYFGPGTRLLVL.

The chain combines TRBV28 with TRBJ2-2; weak D call: TRBD2 (6 bases). The CDR3 length is 15 residues. The germline CDR1 and CDR2 sequences are MDHEN and SYDVKM. Between the trimmed V and J ends, which lost 2 bases and 7 bases, there was a span of 14 bases. CDR3: CASSLASLASGELFF. CDR3 nucleotide sequence: TGTGCCAGCAGTTTAGCCAGTCTAGCGAGCGGGGAGCTGTTTTTT.

CDR3 bases: TGTGCCAGCAGTCTGACACAGAATAGCAATCAGCCCCAGCATTTT. Translated: CASSLTQNSNQPQHF. The rearrangement links TRBV6-5 to TRBJ1-5; D unclear. The CDR3 length is 15 residues. Trimming left V 5 bases short and J 0 bases short, with 11 bases between. Germline V gene lookup returns CDR1 MNHEY and CDR2 SVGAGI.

This clone appeared once. V gene TRBV7-8 combines with J gene TRBJ1-4; 9 bases align to TRBD1. The germline CDR1 and CDR2 sequences are SGHVS and FQNEAQ. This CDR3 comprises 14 residues. The V segment lost 2 bases and the J segment 7 bases; nucleotides outside the gene matches: 2. The CDR3 spells CASSLTGGIEKLFF. The CDR3 nucleotides are TGTGCCAGCAGCTTAACAGGGGGCATTGAAAAACTGTTTTTT.

V is TRBV19 and J is TRBJ2-7; 7 nucleotides align to TRBD1. The trim removed 8 bases at V and 6 bases at J, leaving 4 bases unmatched. Germline V CDR1 and CDR2: LNHDA, SQIVND (reference sequence). The CDR3 sequence is 11 residues long. In nucleotides, the CDR3 is TGTGCCAGTCGAACAGGGGTCGAGCAGTACTTC. Translation: CASRTGVEQYF.

This chain connects TRBV5-4 to TRBJ1-2, with D perhaps matching TRBD1 (6 bases). With 4 bases removed from V and 3 bases from J, the gap between germline ends came to 13 bases. In germline, CDR1 is SGHNT, CDR2 YYREEE (reference sequence). The CDR3 length is 14 residues. CDR3 DNA sequence: TGTGCCAGCAGCCAACAGGGAACCCACTATGGCTACACCTTC. Amino acid sequence: CASSQQGTHYGYTF.